This section outlines one TCR beta chain sequence together with its context. Its antigen is not identified. Trimming at V came to 9 bases and at J to 4 bases, leaving 7 bases not matched to a gene. Germline CDR1 reads ENHRY; CDR2 reads SYGVKD. The CDR3 runs 15 residues. This PCR relied on a set of 60 Vbeta primers and 13 Jbeta primers. Measured with immunoSEQ multiplex PCR; TCRdb has only the in-frame clones, and not every one. The table shows 230,000 or so clones, with over 90% occurring only once. These data originate in a study of cytomegalovirus exposure and HLA in healthy donors. For the study at large: Within an early data release were tens of millions of unique TCRs drawn from HLA-typed donors. Regarding the study as a whole: One later analysis reportedly identified an Asian-associated ancestry cluster that showed fewer N-insertions than the approximately 700-donor mean.

This sequence originates from a girl aged 2-10 years in good health and CMV-seronegative. Material for sequencing was PBMCs. The chain joins TRBV10-3 to TRBJ2-1; TRBD2 matches at 12 bases. The CDR3 region is CAIRASGGGYNEQFF. As DNA, the CDR3 is TGTGCCATTCGGGCTAGCGGGGGGGGTTACAATGAGCAGTTCTTC.